These 2 T cell receptor beta chains were all obtained from the same sample, sequenced in a study of STAT3 mutations in large granular lymphocyte leukemia. Study results and limitations: At least one immunodominant TCR beta clonotype appeared in every T-cell large granular lymphocyte leukemia patient.

The assay was immunoSEQ multiplex PCR, and TCRdb's table has in-frame clones only and misses some. The sample yields about 42,000 clones, about 81% seen once. Antigens of these TCRs are unknown. The sample comprised PBMCs. These receptors all come from a human donor with T large granular lymphocyte leukemia. Some clones in this sample may be carry-over from other donors' samples.

The V gene is TRBV18, the J gene TRBJ1-1; TRBD1 agrees at 9 bases. This CDR3 contains 15 residues. Trimming removed 3 bases from V and 4 bases from J; junction bases left unmatched: 6. CDR1 is KGHSH, CDR2 LQKENI, per germline. The DNA for the CDR3 is TGTGCCAGCTCACCCCGGACAGGGGAGCCCACTGAAGCTTTCTTT. Its protein is CASSPRTGEPTEAFF.

The rearrangement links TRBV30 to TRBJ2-2; 15 bases map to TRBD2. Germline loops: CDR1 GTSNPN, CDR2 SVGIG (reference sequence). The CDR3 has 15 amino acids. Trimming at V came to 2 bases and at J to 6 bases, leaving 1 base not matched to a gene. The CDR3 DNA sequence: TGTGCCTGGAGTCGGACTAGCGGGGGGGCCGGGGAGCTGTTTTTT. It yields the protein CAWSRTSGGAGELFF.